These 8 T cell receptor beta chains originate from one sample sequenced in a study of pediatric ulcerative colitis. TCRdb's copy holds only in-frame clones and misses some; the assay was immunoSEQ multiplex PCR. The sample consists of fewer than 30,000 clones, more than 65% of them appearing once. Rectal tissue came from one to two pinch biopsies taken at colonoscopy. Specimen: gut tissue. These receptors all stem from a boy aged 10-17 years with severe ulcerative colitis.

This clone was observed a few times. The V gene is TRBV18, the J gene TRBJ1-5, with 8 positions matching TRBD1. The germline gives CDR1 KGHSH, CDR2 LQKENI. This CDR3 is 14 amino acids long. The V gene end was trimmed by 8 bases and the J gene end by 5 bases; junction bases not matched to a gene: 8. The CDR3 DNA reads TGTGCCAGCCGCATGCAGGGGGCAGATCAGCCCCAGCATTTT. Translation gives CASRMQGADQPQHF.

V gene TRBV4-2 combines with J gene TRBJ2-7, with D unresolved. The CDR3 is made up of 14 amino acids. In germline, CDR1 is LGHNA, CDR2 YNFKEQ. V lost 3 bases and J lost 1, with 10 bases in between. This CDR3 reads CASSHTVQSYEQYF. In DNA form, the CDR3 reads TGTGCCAGCAGCCACACGGTTCAGTCCTACGAGCAGTACTTC.

As to this clone: The germline gene is not matched at one end of the junction; a read error may be the cause. The DNA for the CDR3 is TGTGCCAGCAGTGAAAGGGACTCCACCTACAATGTGCAGTTCTTC. The encoded protein is CASSERDSTYNVQFF. This sequence joins TRBV2 and TRBJ2-1; possible D gene TRBD2, 6 bases. This CDR3 comprises 15 residues. Germline loops: CDR1 SNHLY, CDR2 FYNNEI. The full variable domain, completed using reference TRBV2 and TRBJ2-1, is EPEVTQTPSHQVTQMGQEVILRCVPISNHLYFYWYRQILGQKVEFLVSFYNNEISEKSEIFDDQFSVERPDGSNFTLKIRSTKLEDSAMYFCASSERDSTYNVQFFGPGTRLTVL.

This rearrangement joins TRBV11-3 to TRBJ2-2; D is ambiguous. The V end was cut by 5 bases, the J end by 4 bases, with 11 bases between. CDR3 length equals 14 residues. In germline, CDR1 is SGHNT, CDR2 YENEEA. The CDR3, as DNA: TGTGCCAGCAGCCTAAGGGTGGGCACCGGGGAGCTGTTTTTT. It is translated as CASSLRVGTGELFF. Drawing the rest from reference TRBV11-3 and TRBJ2-2, the complete variable domain is EAGVVQSPRYKIIEKKQPVAFWCNPISGHNTLYWYLQNLGQGPELLIRYENEEAVDDSQLPKDRFSAERLKGVDSTLKIQPAELGDSAVYLCASSLRVGTGELFFGEGSRLTVL.

In the case of this clone: At one end, the junction sequence differs from germline, possibly due to a read error. The same CDR3 can be traced to other DNA sequences in this sample. Written as DNA, the CDR3 is TGTGCCAGCTCGCCACGGGGAGGGCAAGAGACCCAGTACTTC. Its translation is CASSPRGGQETQYF. The V and J genes are TRBV18 and TRBJ2-5; TRBD2 agrees at 7 bases. Germline CDR1 is KGHSH and CDR2 is LQKENI. The CDR3 extends over 14 amino acids. Full variable domain (remainder filled in from reference TRBV18 and TRBJ2-5): NAGVMQNPRHLVRRRGQEARLRCSPMKGHSHVYWYRQLPEEGLKFMVYLQKENIIDESGMPKERFSAEFPKEGPSILRIQQVVRGDSAAYFCASSPRGGQETQYFGPGTRLLVL.

V and J are TRBV6-5 and TRBJ2-4; D is unclear. V was pared by 7 bases and J by 7 bases, with 11 bases between. Germline V gene sequence: CDR1 MNHEY, CDR2 SVGAGI. This CDR3 is 12 amino acids long. The CDR3 loop reads CASTSPFNIQYF. CDR3 in DNA: TGTGCCAGCACCTCCCCATTTAACATTCAGTACTTC.

This clone was counted a few times. V and J are TRBV30 and TRBJ1-2, with a weak D call TRBD1 (6 bases). V was shortened by 3 bases and J by 7 bases, with 9 bases between the two germline ends. Germline assignment: CDR1 GTSNPN and CDR2 SVGIG (reference sequence). This CDR3 comprises 11 residues. The CDR3 nucleotides read TGTGCCTGGAGCCCAGGGGTTGGCTACACCTTC. Translation gives CAWSPGVGYTF.

The chain carries TRBV6-1 and TRBJ2-7; D is uncertain. The CDR3 has 12 amino acids. V lost 5 bases to trimming and J lost 4 bases, with 9 bases between them. From germline, CDR1 is MNHNS and CDR2 SASEGT. The CDR3 here is CASSPLDYEQYF. The CDR3 nucleotides read TGTGCCAGCAGTCCTCTCGATTACGAGCAGTACTTC.